This T cell receptor (beta chain) originates from a study of blood T cells in healthy people across ages. This clonotype turned up a few times. The sample, about 9.2 milliliters of peripheral blood, was drawn from each donor. PBMCs, at least 6.5 million per sample, were isolated. At least 5.5 micrograms of total RNA were extracted per sample. With a J-beta primer mix and a sample-barcoded 5' primer, a second PCR ran about 7 to 12 cycles. MiXCR, run by TCRdb on the 5' RACE reads, gives a single entry per CDR3 protein. The sample lists 920,000 or so distinct CDR3 sequences, more than 35% occurring once. The material sequenced was blood. The clonotype was recovered from a woman in her fifties or sixties in good health.

In DNA form, the CDR3 reads TGCAGTGCCGCCCCAGTGAATGGGGCCAACGTCCTGACTTTC. Protein: CSAAPVNGANVLTF. V is TRBV20-1 and J is TRBJ2-6, with no clear D. V lost 6 bases and J lost 3, with 12 bases in between. The CDR3 is 14 residues long. Germline lookup yields CDR1 DFQATT and CDR2 SNEGSKA (reference sequence).